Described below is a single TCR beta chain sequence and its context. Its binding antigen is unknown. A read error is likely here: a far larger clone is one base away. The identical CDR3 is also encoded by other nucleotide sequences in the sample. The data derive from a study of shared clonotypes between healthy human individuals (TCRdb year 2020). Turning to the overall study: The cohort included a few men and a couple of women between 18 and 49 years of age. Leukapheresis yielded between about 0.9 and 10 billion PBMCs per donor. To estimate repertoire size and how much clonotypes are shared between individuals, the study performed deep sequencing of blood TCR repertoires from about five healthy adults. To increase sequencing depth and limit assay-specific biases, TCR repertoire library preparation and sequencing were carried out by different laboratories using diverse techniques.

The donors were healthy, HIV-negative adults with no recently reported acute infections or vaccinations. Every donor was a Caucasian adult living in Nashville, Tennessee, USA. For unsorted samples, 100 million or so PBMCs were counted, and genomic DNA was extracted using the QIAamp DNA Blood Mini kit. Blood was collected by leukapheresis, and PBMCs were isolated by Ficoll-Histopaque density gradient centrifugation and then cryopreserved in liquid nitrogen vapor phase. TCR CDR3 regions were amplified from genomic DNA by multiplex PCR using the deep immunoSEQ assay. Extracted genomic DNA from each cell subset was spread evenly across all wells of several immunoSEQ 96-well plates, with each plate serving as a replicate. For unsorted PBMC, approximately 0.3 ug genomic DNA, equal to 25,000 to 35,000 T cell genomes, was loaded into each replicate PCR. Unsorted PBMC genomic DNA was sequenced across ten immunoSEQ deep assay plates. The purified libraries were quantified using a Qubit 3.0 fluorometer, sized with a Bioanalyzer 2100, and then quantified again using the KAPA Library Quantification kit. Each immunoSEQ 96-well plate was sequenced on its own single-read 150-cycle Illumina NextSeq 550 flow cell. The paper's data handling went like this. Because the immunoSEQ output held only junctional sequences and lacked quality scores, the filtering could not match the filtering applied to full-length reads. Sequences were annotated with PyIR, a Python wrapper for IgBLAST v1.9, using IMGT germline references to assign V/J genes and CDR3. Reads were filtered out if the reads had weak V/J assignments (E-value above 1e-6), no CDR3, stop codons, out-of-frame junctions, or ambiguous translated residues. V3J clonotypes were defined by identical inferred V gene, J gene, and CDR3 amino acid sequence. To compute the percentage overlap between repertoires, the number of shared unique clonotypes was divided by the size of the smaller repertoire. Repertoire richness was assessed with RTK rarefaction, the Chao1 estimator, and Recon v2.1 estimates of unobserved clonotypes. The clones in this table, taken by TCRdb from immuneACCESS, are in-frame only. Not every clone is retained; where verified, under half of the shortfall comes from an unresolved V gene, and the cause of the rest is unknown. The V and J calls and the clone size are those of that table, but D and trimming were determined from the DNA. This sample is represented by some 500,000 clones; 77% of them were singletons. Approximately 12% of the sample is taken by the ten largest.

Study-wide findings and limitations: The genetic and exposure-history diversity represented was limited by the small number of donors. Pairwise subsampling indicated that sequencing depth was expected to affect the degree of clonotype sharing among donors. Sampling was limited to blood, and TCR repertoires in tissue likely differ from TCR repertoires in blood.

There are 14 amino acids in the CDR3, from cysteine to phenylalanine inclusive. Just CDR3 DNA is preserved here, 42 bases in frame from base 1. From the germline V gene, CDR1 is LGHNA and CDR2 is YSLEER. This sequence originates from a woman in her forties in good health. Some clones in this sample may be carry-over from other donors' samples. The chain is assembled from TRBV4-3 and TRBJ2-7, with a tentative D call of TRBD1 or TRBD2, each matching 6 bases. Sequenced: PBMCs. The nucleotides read TGCGCCAGCAGCCAAAAACAGGGAGGAGGGGAGCAATACTTC. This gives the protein CASSQKQGGGEQYF.